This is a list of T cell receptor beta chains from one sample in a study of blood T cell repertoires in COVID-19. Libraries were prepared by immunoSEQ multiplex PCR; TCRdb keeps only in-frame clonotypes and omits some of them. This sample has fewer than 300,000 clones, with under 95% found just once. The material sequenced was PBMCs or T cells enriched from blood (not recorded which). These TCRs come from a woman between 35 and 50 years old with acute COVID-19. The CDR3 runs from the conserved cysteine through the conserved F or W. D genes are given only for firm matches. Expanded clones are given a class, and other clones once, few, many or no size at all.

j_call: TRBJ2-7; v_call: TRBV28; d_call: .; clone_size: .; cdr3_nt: TGTGCCAGCAGTTCCATGCAGGCCAGGGTTGCCGAGCAGTACTTC; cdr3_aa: CASSSMQARVAEQYF
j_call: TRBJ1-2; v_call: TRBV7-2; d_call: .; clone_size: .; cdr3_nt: TGTGCCAGCAGCTTTGTGAGAGGCATCGGCTACACCTTC; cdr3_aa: CASSFVRGIGYTF
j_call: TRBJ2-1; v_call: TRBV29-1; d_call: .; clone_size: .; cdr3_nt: TGCAGCGTGGGGGGGGGCGATGAGCAGTTCTTC; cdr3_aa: CSVGGGDEQFF
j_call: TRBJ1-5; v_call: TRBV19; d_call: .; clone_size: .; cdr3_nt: TGTGCCAGTAGTATTACGGGGATGAATCAGCCCCAGCATTTT; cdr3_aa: CASSITGMNQPQHF
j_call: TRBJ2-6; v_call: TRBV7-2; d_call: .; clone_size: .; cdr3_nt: TGTGCCAGCAGCTCTCCAGGAGGGCGGGCTGGGGCCAACGTCCTGACTTTC; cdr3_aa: CASSSPGGRAGANVLTF
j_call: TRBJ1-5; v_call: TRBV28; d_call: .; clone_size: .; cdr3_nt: TGTGCCAGCAGTCCTTTTAGCAATCAGCCCCAGCATTTT; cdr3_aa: CASSPFSNQPQHF
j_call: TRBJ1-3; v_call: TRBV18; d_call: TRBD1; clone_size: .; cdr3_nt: TGTGCCAGCTCAACGGGACAGGGGTTGAAGGGAGGCACTGGAAACACCATATATTTT; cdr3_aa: CASSTGQGLKGGTGNTIYF
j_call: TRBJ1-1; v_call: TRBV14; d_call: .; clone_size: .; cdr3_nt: TGTGCCAGCAGCCAAGAGCCCCACAGGGTCACTGAAGCTTTCTTT; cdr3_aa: CASSQEPHRVTEAFF
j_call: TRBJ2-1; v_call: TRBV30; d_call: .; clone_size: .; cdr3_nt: TGTGCCTGGACGACTAGTGGTGAGCAGTTCTTC; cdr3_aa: CAWTTSGEQFF
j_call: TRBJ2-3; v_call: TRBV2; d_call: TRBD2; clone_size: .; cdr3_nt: TGTGCCAGCAAGGCCGGGGGGGCAGATACGCAGTATTTT; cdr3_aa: CASKAGGADTQYF
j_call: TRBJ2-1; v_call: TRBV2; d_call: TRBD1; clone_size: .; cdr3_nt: TGTGCCAGCACATTCGGCGGGACAGGGCTCAACAATGAGCAGTTCTTC; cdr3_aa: CASTFGGTGLNNEQFF
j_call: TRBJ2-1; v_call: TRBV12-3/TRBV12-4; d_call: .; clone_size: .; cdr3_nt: TGTGCCAGCACCTTGGAGGGGCATGAGCAGTTCTTC; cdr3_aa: CASTLEGHEQFF
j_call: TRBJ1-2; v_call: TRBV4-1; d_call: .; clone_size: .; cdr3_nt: TGCGCCAGCAGCCAGAGCGGGGGCAACTATGGCTACACCTTC; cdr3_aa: CASSQSGGNYGYTF
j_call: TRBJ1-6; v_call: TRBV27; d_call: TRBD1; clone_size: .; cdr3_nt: TGTGCCACCCGAGGACAGGGCGGCAATTCACCCCTCCACTTT; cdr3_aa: CATRGQGGNSPLHF
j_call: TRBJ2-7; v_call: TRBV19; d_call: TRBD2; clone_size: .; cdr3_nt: TGTGCCAGTAGCCCCATCCCACCAGCGGGAGGGCGAGAGCAGTACTTC; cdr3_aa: CASSPIPPAGGREQYF
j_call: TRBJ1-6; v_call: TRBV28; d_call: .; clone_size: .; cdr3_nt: TGTGCCAGCAGTTTGAGGGTTTCCTATAATTCACCCCTCCACTTT; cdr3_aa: CASSLRVSYNSPLHF
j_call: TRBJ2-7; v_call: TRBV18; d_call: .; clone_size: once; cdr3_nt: TGTGCCAGCTCACCAGGGCAGGGAAGCTCCTACGAGCAGTACTTC; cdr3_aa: CASSPGQGSSYEQYF